This T cell receptor beta chain was recovered during a study of OX40 agonist ivuxolimab in advanced cancers. CDR1 and CDR2 from the germline V gene are LNHDA and SQIVND (reference sequence). Trimming shortened V by 4 bases and J by 4 bases, and 4 bases separated the two germline ends. The CDR3 extends over 12 amino acids. In the case of this clone: The antigen remains unidentified.

Study-level results: Near-lowest levels of clonal expansion characterized partial responders at 0.1-3.0 mg/kg.

Only in-frame clones appear in the TCRdb table, and some are missing; sequencing was by immunoSEQ multiplex PCR. The top ten clones hold around 2.5% of a sample with about 49,000 clones, roughly 79% of them seen once. This sequence was found in an adult with an advanced solid tumor such as melanoma, head and neck, liver or kidney cancer. Here the sequenced sample was CD4+ or CD8+ T cells sorted from blood, taken in a trial of the OX40 agonist ivuxolimab. The rearrangement joins TRBV19 to TRBJ2-2; no clear D. CDR3 bases: TGTGCCAGTAGTAGACTCACCGGGGAGCTGTTTTTT. Its protein product is CASSRLTGELFF.